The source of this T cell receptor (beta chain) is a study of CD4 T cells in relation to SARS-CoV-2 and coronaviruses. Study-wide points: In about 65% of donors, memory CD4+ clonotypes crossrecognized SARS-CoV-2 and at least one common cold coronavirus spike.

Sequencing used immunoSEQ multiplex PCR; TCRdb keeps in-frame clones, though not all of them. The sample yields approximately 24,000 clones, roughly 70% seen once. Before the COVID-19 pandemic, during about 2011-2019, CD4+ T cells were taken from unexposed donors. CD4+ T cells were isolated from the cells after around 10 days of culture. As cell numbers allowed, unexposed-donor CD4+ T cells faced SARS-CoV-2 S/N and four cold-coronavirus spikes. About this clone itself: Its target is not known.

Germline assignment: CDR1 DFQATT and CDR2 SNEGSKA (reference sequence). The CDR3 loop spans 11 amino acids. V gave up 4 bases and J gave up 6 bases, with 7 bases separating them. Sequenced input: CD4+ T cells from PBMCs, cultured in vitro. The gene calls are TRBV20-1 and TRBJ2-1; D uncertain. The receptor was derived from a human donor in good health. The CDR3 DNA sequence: TGCAGTGCTATACTTACCAATGAGCAGTTCTTC. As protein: CSAILTNEQFF.